This paragraph reports one TCR beta chain. The antigen remains unidentified. Germline trimming cut 5 bases from V and 2 bases from J; bases unmatched to any gene: 8. The CDR3 is made up of 16 amino acids. Germline CDR1 reads SGHTA; CDR2 reads FQGNSA. The authors extracted RNA and reverse transcribed it into cDNA as the sequencing template. Produced via immunoSEQ multiplex PCR; TCRdb's table is partial and in-frame only. Of about 37,000 clones listed, around half are singletons. Sorting of CD4+ cells into CD25+CD127- cells was carried out for about five patients. Punch biopsies of lesional scalp, plus peripheral blood, were taken from alopecia areata patients. This sample is drawn from a study of CD8+ T cells in alopecia areata. Study-level findings and limits: Especially in alopecia totalis/universalis, lesional scalp showed greater clonality than normal scalp did. The study also sequences resident alphabeta T cells of normal skin in scalp samples. Patients shared TCRs less clearly than mice did, possibly for HLA-related reasons.

The clonotype comes from a human donor with alopecia areata. V usage is TRBV7-2 and J usage is TRBJ2-1; 8 bases align to TRBD2. Sequenced input: CD4+ Tregs sorted from blood. The CDR3 reads CASSRYTSGTYNEQFF. CDR3 sequence (DNA): TGTGCCAGCAGCCGGTATACTAGCGGAACCTACAATGAGCAGTTCTTC.